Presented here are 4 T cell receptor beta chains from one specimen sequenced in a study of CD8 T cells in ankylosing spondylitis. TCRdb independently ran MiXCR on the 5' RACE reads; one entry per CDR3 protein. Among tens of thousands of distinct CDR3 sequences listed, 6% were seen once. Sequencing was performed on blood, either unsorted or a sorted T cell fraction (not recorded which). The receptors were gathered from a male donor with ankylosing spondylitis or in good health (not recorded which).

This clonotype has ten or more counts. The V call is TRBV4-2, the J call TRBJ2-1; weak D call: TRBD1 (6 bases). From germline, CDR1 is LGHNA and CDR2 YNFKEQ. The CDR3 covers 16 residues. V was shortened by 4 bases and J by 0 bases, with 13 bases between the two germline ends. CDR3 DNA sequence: TGTGCCAGCAGCCCCGGACAGTCCTTCTCCTACAATGAGCAGTTCTTC. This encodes CASSPGQSFSYNEQFF.

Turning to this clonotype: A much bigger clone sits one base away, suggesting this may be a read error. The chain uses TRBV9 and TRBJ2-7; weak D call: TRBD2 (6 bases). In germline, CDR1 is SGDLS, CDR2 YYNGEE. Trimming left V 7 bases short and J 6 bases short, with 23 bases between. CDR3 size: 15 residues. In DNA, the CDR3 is TGTGCCAGCGGGCCTTTCAGCGGGCAAGACTCCGAGCAGTACTTC. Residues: CASGPFSGQDSEQYF.

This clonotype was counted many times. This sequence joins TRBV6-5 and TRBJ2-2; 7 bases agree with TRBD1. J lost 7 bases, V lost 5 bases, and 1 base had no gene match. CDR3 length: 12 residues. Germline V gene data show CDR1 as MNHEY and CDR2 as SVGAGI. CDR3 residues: CASSQGVGELFF. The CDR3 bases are TGTGCCAGCAGTCAGGGGGTCGGGGAGCTGTTTTTT.

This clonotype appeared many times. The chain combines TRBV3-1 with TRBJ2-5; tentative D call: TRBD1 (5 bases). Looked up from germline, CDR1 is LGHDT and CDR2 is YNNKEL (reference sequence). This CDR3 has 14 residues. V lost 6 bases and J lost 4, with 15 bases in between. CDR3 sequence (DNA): TGTGCCAGCAGTAAAGGGGATTGGGGAGAGACCCAGTACTTC. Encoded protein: CASSKGDWGETQYF.